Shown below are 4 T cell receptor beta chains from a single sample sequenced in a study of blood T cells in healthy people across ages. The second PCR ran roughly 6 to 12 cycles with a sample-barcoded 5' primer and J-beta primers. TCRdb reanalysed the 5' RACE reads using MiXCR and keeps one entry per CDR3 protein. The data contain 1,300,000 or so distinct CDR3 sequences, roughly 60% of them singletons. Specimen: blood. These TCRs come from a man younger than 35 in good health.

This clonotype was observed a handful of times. The CDR3 DNA is TGCGCCAGCAGCCACCAGGCGTCGGGTTACGAGCAGTACTTC. Translating gives CASSHQASGYEQYF. The chain links TRBV4-1 to TRBJ2-7; D uncertain. V was cut by 3 bases and J by 4 bases, with 13 bases left in between. The germline CDR1 and CDR2 sequences are MGHRA and YSYEKL. CDR3 size: 14 residues.

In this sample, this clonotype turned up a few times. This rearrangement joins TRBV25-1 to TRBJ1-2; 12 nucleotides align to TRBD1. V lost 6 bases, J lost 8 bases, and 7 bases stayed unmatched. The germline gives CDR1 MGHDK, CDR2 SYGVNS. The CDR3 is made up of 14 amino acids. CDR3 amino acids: CASRGQGATIGYTF. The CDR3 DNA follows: TGTGCCAGCAGGGGACAGGGGGCGACGATCGGCTACACCTTC.

The CDR3 DNA reads TGTGCCACCAGTGATGGGACTTCGCAAGAGACCCAGTACTTC. Encoded protein: CATSDGTSQETQYF. This rearrangement joins TRBV24-1 to TRBJ2-5; the D gene is possibly TRBD2 (6 bases). Germline CDR1 and CDR2: KGHDR and SFDVKD. Trimming removed 3 bases from V and 2 bases from J, with 9 bases in between. The CDR3 loop spans 14 amino acids.

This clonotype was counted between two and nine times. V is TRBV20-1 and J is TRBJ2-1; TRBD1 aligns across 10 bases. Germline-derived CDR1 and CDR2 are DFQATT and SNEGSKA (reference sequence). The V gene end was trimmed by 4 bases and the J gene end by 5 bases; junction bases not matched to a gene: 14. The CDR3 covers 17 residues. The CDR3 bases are TGCAGTGCTACCCGAAAATCCGGGACAGGGGTCCACAATGAGCAGTTCTTC. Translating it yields CSATRKSGTGVHNEQFF.